The text below deals with one TCR beta chain. This sample was included in a study of radiation and T cells in renal cell carcinoma. As for the study in general: Nephrectomy followed 15 Gy stereotactic body radiation by 4 weeks.

With 6 bases removed from V and 3 bases from J, the gap between germline ends came to 9 bases. Germline loops: CDR1 MNHNS, CDR2 SASEGT. CDR3 length equals 14 residues. Time point noted: baseline pretreatment blood. The sample's treatment: 15 Gy SBRT to primary tumor, nephrectomy 4 weeks later. Radiation-treated patients gave blood at baseline, week 2 and week 4. The data were produced by immunoSEQ multiplex PCR, yet TCRdb's version contains in-frame clones alone and is incomplete. The table records around 140,000 clones, roughly 83% of them present only once. The receptor's source is a woman in her 50s with renal cell carcinoma. The chain uses TRBV6-1 and TRBJ2-6, with D perhaps matching TRBD1 or TRBD2 (5 bases each). The source was blood, collected from a patient whose treatment included radiotherapy and nephrectomy. The CDR3 loop reads CASRKGSGANVLTF. CDR3 DNA: TGTGCCAGCAGAAAGGGGAGTGGGGCCAACGTCCTGACTTTC.